This T cell receptor (beta chain) was recorded in a study of blood T cell repertoires in COVID-19. Study as a whole: The United States, Italy and Spain provided the acute and convalescent COVID-19 samples. T cells, B-cell-depleted T cells, or PBMCs provided the cDNA or gDNA that served as material.

Participant age was roughly 18 to 95 years, and participants resided in 25 or so US areas. Trimming at V came to 3 bases and at J to 6 bases, leaving 10 bases not matched to a gene. Germline V lookup: CDR1 MDHEN, CDR2 SYDVKM. This CDR3 comprises 16 residues. Under the authors' procedure: Amplification from reference gene primers served as the basis for estimated nucleated cell counts. Method: immunoSEQ multiplex PCR; TCRdb's copy keeps in-frame clones and lacks some. Clone size and V and J calls were adopted from that table, with D and trimming inferred from the DNA. Among 200,000 to 250,000 clones listed, around 85% were seen once.

This clonotype originated in a woman between 35 and 50 years old with acute COVID-19. Material: PBMCs or T cells enriched from blood (not recorded which). The chain uses TRBV28 and TRBJ2-1, with 8 bases that match TRBD2. The CDR3 DNA reads as TGTGCCAGCAGTTTTGAATCGGGAGGGGAGGGCAATGAGCAGTTCTTC. Amino acid sequence: CASSFESGGEGNEQFF.